This T cell receptor (beta chain) was recorded in a study of long-term antiretroviral therapy in people with HIV. Points on this clone: The antigen remains undetermined.

The CDR3 totals 12 residues. V was shortened by 8 bases and J by 3 bases, with 7 bases between the two germline ends. Germline CDR1 and CDR2: LNHDA and SQIVND (reference sequence). HIV-positive participants were all treated in the United States. The study, taken as a whole, reports: Neither ART adherence, viral resistance nor therapy changes were documented. The study found narrower CDR3 length ranges in HIV repertoires than in controls.

immunoSEQ v3.0 was run at survey level. Sequencing aimed at 40,000-50,000 T-cell genomes per sample. Generated by immunoSEQ multiplex PCR, the TCRdb table keeps only in-frame clones and is missing some. The table has 16,000 or so clones, roughly 95% seen once. V and J are TRBV19 and TRBJ2-2; possibly TRBD2 for D (6 bases). This TCR was sampled from a man aged 30 to 39 with HIV. The specimen comprised unsorted PBMCs, sampled approximately 11 years after starting antiretroviral therapy. The CDR3 DNA sequence: TGTGCCAGTCGGGGGTACACCGGGGAGCTGTTTTTT. This codes for CASRGYTGELFF. Looking up the rest from reference TRBV19 and TRBJ2-2 gives the full variable domain: DGGITQSPKYLFRKEGQNVTLSCEQNLNHDAMYWYRQDPGQGLRLIYYSQIVNDFQKGDIAEGYSVSREKKESFPLTVTSAQKNPTAFYLCASRGYTGELFFGEGSRLTVL.